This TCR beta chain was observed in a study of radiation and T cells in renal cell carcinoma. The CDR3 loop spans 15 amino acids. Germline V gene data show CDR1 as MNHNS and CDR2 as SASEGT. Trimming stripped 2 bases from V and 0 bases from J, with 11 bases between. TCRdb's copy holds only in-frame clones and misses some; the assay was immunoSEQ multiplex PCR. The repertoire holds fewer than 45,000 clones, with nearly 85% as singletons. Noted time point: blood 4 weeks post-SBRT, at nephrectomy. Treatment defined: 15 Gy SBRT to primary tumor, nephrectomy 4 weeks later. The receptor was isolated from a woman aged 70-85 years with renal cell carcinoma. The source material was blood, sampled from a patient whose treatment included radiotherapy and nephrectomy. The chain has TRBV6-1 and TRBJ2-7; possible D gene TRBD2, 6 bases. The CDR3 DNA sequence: TGTGCCAGCAGTGAACTTGGGGGGAGCTCCTACGAGCAGTACTTC. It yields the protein CASSELGGSSYEQYF.